These T cell receptor beta chains were read from a single sample in a study of regulatory T cells in long-lasting Graves disease. TCRdb recomputed calls from the multiplex PCR reads with MiXCR, one row per CDR3 protein. The table has hundreds of thousands of distinct CDR3 sequences, 13% seen once; the top ten hold about 10%. The same data also went into a second study, on T cells in Graves' hyperthyroidism and ophthalmopathy.

The input for sequencing was peripheral blood mononuclear cells (PBMCs), taken at new diagnosis, from a patient treated with antithyroid drugs. These TCRs come from a man aged 25-40 years with Graves disease. CDR3s include the opening cysteine and the closing phenylalanine or tryptophan. The order of the fields is CDR3 DNA, CDR3 protein, clone size, J gene, D gene, V gene. A D gene is named only where the DNA matches it firmly. For some rows the clone size is stated as once, few or many, or as a class when expanded; others skip it.

TGCAGCGTTGAAGGCTCCCCTCTACTAGCACTGACGTACAATGAGCAGTTCTTC	CSVEGSPLLALTYNEQFF	many	TRBJ2-1	-	TRBV29-1
TGCAGCGCTACGGTGGGGGGGTACAATGAGCAGTTCTTC	CSATVGGYNEQFF	many	TRBJ2-1	TRBD2	TRBV29-1
TGTGCCACCAGATTCCCGGCGGCCGGTAATGAAAAACTGTTTTTT	CATRFPAAGNEKLFF	few	TRBJ1-4	-	TRBV15
TGCAGTGCTCCGCACAGCCTGGGCAATCAGCCCCAGCATTTT	CSAPHSLGNQPQHF	many	TRBJ1-5	-	TRBV20-1
TGTGCCAGCAGTGACCAGACCGGGACTAGCGGTTGGGAGACCCAGTACTTC	CASSDQTGTSGWETQYF	many	TRBJ2-5	TRBD2	TRBV6-2/TRBV6-3
TGTGCCAGCAGGTCCAGCGGCCCGATGGGGCAGTATTTT	CASRSSGPMGQYF	many	TRBJ2-3	-	TRBV12-3/TRBV12-4
TGCGCCAGCAGACCCGGCGGTAATTCACCCCTCCACTTT	CASRPGGNSPLHF	few	TRBJ1-6	-	TRBV5-1
TGTGCCAGCAGTTCCCCTGGGGAAGCTTTCTTT	CASSSPGEAFF	many	TRBJ1-1	-	TRBV6-2/TRBV6-3
TGTGCCAGTAGTCGGTCGCGGCTAGCGAGAGGCAGCGAGCAGTTCTTC	CASSRSRLARGSEQFF	few	TRBJ2-1	-	TRBV19
TGTGCCAGCAGCCAAGAGTGGTCTGGCAGTTCCTACGAGCAGTACTTC	CASSQEWSGSSYEQYF	-	TRBJ2-7	-	TRBV3-1
TGTGCCAGCAGATCCGGACAGAGTCGCAATCAGCCCCAGCATTTT	CASRSGQSRNQPQHF	-	TRBJ1-5	-	TRBV6-1
TGCGCCAGCAGCCAAGAAGCTAGCGGAGAGGGGGATACGCAGTATTTT	CASSQEASGEGDTQYF	-	TRBJ2-3	TRBD2	TRBV5-1
TGCAGTGTTCTGGGAGCTAGTGGTACTAGCGGGGGGTACAATGAGCAGTTCTTC	CSVLGASGTSGGYNEQFF	-	TRBJ2-1	TRBD2	TRBV20-1
TGTGCCAGTCGAAATTTGGGGGGTACCAATGAGCAGTTCTTC	CASRNLGGTNEQFF	many	TRBJ2-1	-	TRBV27
TGTGCCAGCATCTTAGGTCTCTCCTACAATGAGCAGTTCTTC	CASILGLSYNEQFF	many	TRBJ2-1	-	TRBV12-3/TRBV12-4
TGTGCCAGCAGCTTGACTAGCGGGAGGGCCGGCTTCTACGAGCAGTACTTC	CASSLTSGRAGFYEQYF	-	TRBJ2-7	TRBD2	TRBV2
TGTGCCAGCAGTCTTAGCGGGTACTCCTACAATGAGCAGTTCTTC	CASSLSGYSYNEQFF	many	TRBJ2-1	TRBD2	TRBV7-9
TGCAGTGCTGCGACAGGGGTGTTAGCTAACTATGGCTACACCTTC	CSAATGVLANYGYTF	-	TRBJ1-2	TRBD1	TRBV20-1
TGCAGTGCGGGGACAGGCCGACGGCAGCCCCAGCATTTT	CSAGTGRRQPQHF	many	TRBJ1-5	TRBD1	TRBV20-1
TGTGCCAGCAATACCCGACAGGGGAGGAATTCACCCCTCCACTTT	CASNTRQGRNSPLHF	many	TRBJ1-6	TRBD1	TRBV27
TGTGCCAGCAGCCAAAGAACTAGCGGGAGCGAGCAGTACTTC	CASSQRTSGSEQYF	many	TRBJ2-7	TRBD2	TRBV14
TGTGCCAGCAGCGCCGGGACGGGGAACTACGAGCAGTACTTC	CASSAGTGNYEQYF	many	TRBJ2-7	-	TRBV7-2